This note documents a single T cell receptor beta chain sequence. The sample is drawn from a study of blood T cell repertoires in COVID-19. About the research overall: Specimens from acute and convalescent COVID-19 originated in the United States, Italy and Spain. Sources were T cells, B-cell-depleted T cells, or PBMCs; the material itself was cDNA or gDNA.

In the original workflow: From reference gene primer amplification, estimates of nucleated cell counts were derived. Generated by immunoSEQ multiplex PCR, the TCRdb table keeps only in-frame clones and is missing some. V, J and clone size derive from that table, while D and trimming were established from the DNA sequence. Here the sample spans under 300,000 clones, 80% to 90% being singletons. Germline loops: CDR1 MDHEN, CDR2 SYDVKM. This CDR3 region has 12 residues. Between the trimmed V and J ends, which lost 6 bases and 8 bases, there was a span of 8 bases. This TCR was sampled from an elderly man with acute or convalescent COVID-19. The sequenced sample was peripheral blood. The chain carries TRBV28 and TRBJ1-6; the D is unclear. This CDR3 reads CASRRADSPLHF. The CDR3 DNA follows: TGTGCCAGCAGACGCGCCGATTCACCCCTCCACTTT.